The clone carrying this TCR beta chain was counted a few times. This record comes from a study of CD8 T cells in Susac syndrome. The CDR3 sequence is 14 residues long. Trimming pared 2 bases from V and 5 bases from J, leaving 10 bases between. Germline CDR1 reads MNHEY; CDR2 reads SMNVEV (reference sequence). Random hexamers primed reverse transcription of about 0.45 to 1 ug RNA. Via MiXCR, TCRdb re-called the immunoSEQ multiplex PCR reads, giving one row per CDR3 protein. The table has just over 300,000 distinct CDR3 sequences, about 90% seen once. Sequenced: CD4+ T cells from PBMCs. The sequence derives from a human donor with multiple sclerosis. V is TRBV27 and J is TRBJ1-5; D may be TRBD1 (5 bases). DNA for the CDR3: TGTGCCAGCAGTTTAGCGGGGACCGATCAGCCCCAGCATTTT. Its protein product is CASSLAGTDQPQHF.